The 26 T cell receptor beta chains reported below all come from one sample, sequenced in a study of early T cells in non-severe SARS-CoV-2 infection. TCRdb reprocessed the 5' RACE reads via MiXCR and lists one record per CDR3 protein. The profile shows fewer than 120,000 distinct CDR3 sequences, around 12% of them singletons. The starting material was whole blood, obtained at baseline. The receptor set was obtained from an adult who was a healthcare worker with PCR-confirmed SARS-CoV-2 infection or an uninfected control (not recorded which).

Ten or more counts support this clonotype. J is TRBJ1-1 and V is TRBV10-1; 8 bases map to TRBD1. V was pared by 5 bases and J by 5 bases, with 7 bases of the junction left unmatched. The CDR3 has 14 residues. From germline, CDR1 is WNHNN and CDR2 SYGVQD (reference sequence). DNA for the CDR3: TGCGCCAGCAGTAGAGACAGGGGACGGACTGAAGCTTTCTTT. Translation gives CASSRDRGRTEAFF.

CDR3 DNA sequence: TGTGCCAGCAGCTCCTACAGGGCACTAAGCACAGATACGCAGTATTTT. It translates to CASSSYRALSTDTQYF. J is TRBJ2-3 and V is TRBV12-3 or TRBV12-4; maybe TRBD1 (6 bases). Trimming removed 6 bases at V and 0 bases at J, with 16 bases between. This CDR3 has 16 amino acids.

The chain combines TRBV20-1 with TRBJ1-1; TRBD1 might be the D (5 bases). Germline V gene lookup returns CDR1 DFQATT and CDR2 SNEGSKA (reference sequence). The CDR3 has 13 residues. V lost 4 bases to trimming and J lost 1 base, with 10 bases between them. CDR3 coding DNA: TGCAGTGCTATCAGGGATAAGAACACTGAAGCTTTCTTT. Residues: CSAIRDKNTEAFF.

V is TRBV2 and J is TRBJ1-1; D possibly corresponds to TRBD1 (5 bases). This CDR3 is built from 14 residues. With 6 bases removed from V and 0 bases from J, the gap between germline ends came to 11 bases. The germline V gene encodes CDR1 SNHLY and CDR2 FYNNEI. The CDR3 nucleotides are TGTGCCAGCAGCAGGGAAGGGATGAACACTGAAGCTTTCTTT. Translation: CASSREGMNTEAFF.

This rearrangement joins TRBV4-1 to TRBJ2-1, with D hard to call. CDR1 is MGHRA, CDR2 YSYEKL, per germline. V dropped 4 bases and J dropped 0 bases, with 25 bases sitting between them. The CDR3 is 20 residues long. CDR3 loop: CASSRTSTPRIDPSYNEQFF. The DNA for the CDR3 is TGCGCCAGCAGCCGAACTTCGACTCCGCGAATCGACCCCTCCTACAATGAGCAGTTCTTC.

The chain links TRBV7-2 to TRBJ2-7, with D unresolved. The CDR3 length is 14 residues. V was cut by 1 base and J by 6 bases, with 13 bases left in between. Per germline, CDR1 SGHTA and CDR2 FQGNSA. The chain's CDR3 is CASSLDALPREQYF. The CDR3 coding sequence is TGTGCCAGCAGCTTAGATGCCCTCCCACGCGAGCAGTACTTC.

This clonotype was seen only a few times. This rearrangement joins TRBV7-3 to TRBJ2-3; D not resolved. Trimming left V 1 base short and J 4 bases short, with 9 bases between. Germline-derived CDR1 and CDR2 are SGHTA and FQGTGA. The CDR3 is 14 residues long. The CDR3 region is CASSLNPLADTQYF. CDR3 in DNA: TGTGCCAGCAGCTTAAATCCCTTAGCAGATACGCAGTATTTT.

This clonotype appeared many times. The genes are TRBV5-1 and TRBJ2-1; TRBD2 matches at 9 bases. CDR1 and CDR2 from the germline V gene are SGHRS and YFSETQ. The CDR3 runs 19 residues. Germline trimming cut 3 bases from V and 0 bases from J; bases unmatched to any gene: 13. In DNA, the CDR3 is TGCGCCAGCAGCTCCAGGGGGGGGACTAGCAGGAGCTCCTACAATGAGCAGTTCTTC. As protein: CASSSRGGTSRSSYNEQFF. The variable domain in full, with the rest retrieved from reference TRBV5-1 and TRBJ2-1, is KAGVTQTPRYLIKTRGQQVTLSCSPISGHRSVSWYQQTPGQGLQFLFEYFSETQRNKGNFPGRFSGRQFSNSRSEMNVSTLELGDSALYLCASSSRGGTSRSSYNEQFFGPGTRLTVL.

The chain has TRBV2 and TRBJ2-1; no clear D gene. Germline values: CDR1 SNHLY, CDR2 FYNNEI. V gave up 1 base and J gave up 4 bases, with 8 bases separating them. The CDR3 has 14 residues. CDR3 bases: TGTGCCAGCAGTGAAGGCAGAGATTACAATGAGCAGTTCTTC. Protein product: CASSEGRDYNEQFF.

This clonotype was seen more than once but under ten times. The chain has TRBV6-1 and TRBJ1-2; no reliable D call. Germline lookup yields CDR1 MNHNS and CDR2 SASEGT. The CDR3 totals 14 residues. V was clipped by 0 bases and J by 6 bases, with 11 bases between them. Here the CDR3 reads CASSEAVTRHGYTF. DNA of the CDR3: TGTGCCAGCAGTGAAGCAGTAACCCGCCATGGCTACACCTTC.

V usage is TRBV6-2 or TRBV6-3 and J usage is TRBJ2-7, with D perhaps TRBD2 (5 bases). The CDR3 has 13 residues. Per the germline V gene, CDR1 is MNHEY and CDR2 is SVGEGT. The V gene lost 8 bases and the J gene lost 2 bases, with 13 bases spanning the gap. This chain's CDR3 is CASCFTGTYEQYF. CDR3 nucleotides: TGTGCCAGCTGTTTTACGGGAACCTACGAGCAGTACTTC.

In its sample, this clonotype was seen a few times. The rearrangement uses TRBV5-1 and TRBJ1-4; D not certain. The germline V gene encodes CDR1 SGHRS and CDR2 YFSETQ. The CDR3 contains 17 residues. Deletions cut 1 base from V and 2 bases from J, with 15 bases between. The CDR3 nucleotides read TGCGCCAGCAGCTTGTCGGCCGGTGGGATGACTAATGAAAAACTGTTTTTT. Translation gives CASSLSAGGMTNEKLFF. Full variable domain (missing parts from reference TRBV5-1 and TRBJ1-4): KAGVTQTPRYLIKTRGQQVTLSCSPISGHRSVSWYQQTPGQGLQFLFEYFSETQRNKGNFPGRFSGRQFSNSRSEMNVSTLELGDSALYLCASSLSAGGMTNEKLFFGSGTQLSVL.

The chain joins TRBV21-1 to TRBJ1-3. TRBV21-1 is an annotated pseudogene. The CDR3 has 15 amino acids. In DNA, the CDR3 is TGTGCCAGCAGCCCTCCTGCGTGCTCTGGAAACACCATATATTTT. Its protein is CASSPPACSGNTIYF.

The chain employs TRBV28 and TRBJ1-5; D gene ambiguous. Between the trimmed V and J ends, which lost 6 bases and 3 bases, there was a span of 15 bases. The CDR3 length is 15 residues. The germline V gene encodes CDR1 MDHEN and CDR2 SYDVKM. CDR3 sequence: CASSPPGPFNQPQHF. In nucleotides, the CDR3 is TGTGCCAGCAGCCCCCCCGGGCCTTTCAATCAGCCCCAGCATTTT.

J is TRBJ1-1 and V is TRBV12-3 or TRBV12-4, with 12 nucleotides matching TRBD1. V was clipped by 6 bases and J by 6 bases; unmatched bases: 11. The CDR3 totals 16 residues. The CDR3 DNA sequence: TGTGCCAGCAGCCTACATTCGGGACAGGGGGCGGCTGAAGCTTTCTTT. As protein: CASSLHSGQGAAEAFF.

The chain combines TRBV5-6 with TRBJ1-6; D not resolved. Deletions cut 2 bases from V and 13 bases from J, with 10 bases between. This CDR3 comprises 12 residues. Per germline, CDR1 SGHDT and CDR2 YYEEEE. The CDR3 coding sequence is TGTGCCAGCAGCTTAGGCCGGGCGCCCCTCCACTTT. It yields the protein CASSLGRAPLHF.

This clonotype has just a few counts. The chain couples TRBV4-1 to TRBJ2-7; 8 bases are a match to TRBD1. V lost 3 bases to trimming and J lost 2 bases; unmatched junction nucleotides: 6. This CDR3 spans 15 amino acids. Looked up from germline, CDR1 is MGHRA and CDR2 is YSYEKL. The CDR3 loop reads CASSHRDRGAYEQYF. The CDR3 bases are TGCGCCAGCAGCCATCGCGACAGGGGCGCCTACGAGCAGTACTTC.

The CDR3 DNA is TGTGCCAGCAGCTTAGCGGGAGCAGGCACAGATACGCAGTATTTT. This translates into CASSLAGAGTDTQYF. V usage is TRBV7-9 and J usage is TRBJ2-3; D perhaps matches TRBD2 (5 bases). CDR1 and CDR2 from the germline V gene are SEHNR and FQNEAQ (reference sequence). Trimming removed 0 bases from V and 1 base from J, with 8 bases in between. The CDR3 extends over 15 amino acids.

This clonotype came up many times. V and J are TRBV20-1 and TRBJ2-1; possible D gene TRBD1, 6 bases. This CDR3 is 15 amino acids long. The V gene's germline CDR1 is DFQATT and CDR2 SNEGSKA (reference sequence). V gave up 1 base and J gave up 0 bases, with 10 bases separating them. The CDR3 nucleotides are TGCAGTGCTAGAGGCCAGGGGAGCTCCTACAATGAGCAGTTCTTC. Protein product: CSARGQGSSYNEQFF.

The chain carries TRBV7-2 and TRBJ1-2, with D possibly being TRBD1 (6 bases). There are 15 residues in the CDR3. The germline V gene has CDR1 SGHTA and CDR2 FQGNSA. V lost 5 bases and J 3 bases, leaving 16 bases between the germline ends. The DNA of the CDR3 is TGTGCCAGCAGCCCAAGGCTTGCAGGGGACTATGGCTACACCTTC. It yields the protein CASSPRLAGDYGYTF. The whole variable domain, filled in from reference TRBV7-2 and TRBJ1-2, reads GAGVSQSPSNKVTEKGKDVELRCDPISGHTALYWYRQSLGQGLEFLIYFQGNSAPDKSGLPSDRFSAERTGGSVSTLTIQRTQQEDSAVYLCASSPRLAGDYGYTFGSGTRLTVV.

As concerns this clonotype: A junction end diverges from the germline sequence, so it may reflect a read error. The V and J genes are TRBV20-1 and TRBJ1-4, with D hard to call. This CDR3 has 12 residues. Germline lookup yields CDR1 DFQATT and CDR2 SNEGSKA (reference sequence). In nucleotides, the CDR3 is TGCAGTGCTAGAGATCAAGACTCGAGGGAGACCTTT. This codes for CSARDQDSRETF.

This clonotype was detected a few times. J is TRBJ2-3 and V is TRBV2; TRBD2 might be the D (5 bases). The CDR3 totals 14 residues. In germline, CDR1 is SNHLY, CDR2 FYNNEI. Trimming removed 7 bases from V and 8 bases from J, with 19 bases in between. The CDR3 is CASIRGSTIRTQYF. Here the CDR3 DNA reads TGTGCCAGCATTCGCGGGTCCACGATTCGTACGCAGTATTTT. Looking up the rest from reference TRBV2 and TRBJ2-3 gives the full variable domain: EPEVTQTPSHQVTQMGQEVILRCVPISNHLYFYWYRQILGQKVEFLVSFYNNEISEKSEIFDDQFSVERPDGSNFTLKIRSTKLEDSAMYFCASIRGSTIRTQYFGPGTRLTVL.

The rearrangement links TRBV7-9 to TRBJ1-3; D perhaps matches TRBD1 (5 bases). This CDR3 has 12 residues. V dropped 7 bases and J dropped 7 bases, with 11 bases sitting between them. Germline V gene data show CDR1 as SEHNR and CDR2 as FQNEAQ (reference sequence). CDR3 in amino acids: CASTNRGNTIYF. DNA for the CDR3: TGTGCCAGCACCAATAGGGGTAACACCATATATTTT.

This clonotype was seen only a few times. The chain couples TRBV28 to TRBJ2-7; D uncertain. This CDR3 has 11 amino acids. Trimming took off 10 bases at V and 4 bases at J, with 11 bases between the two ends. Looked up from germline, CDR1 is MDHEN and CDR2 is SYDVKM. The CDR3 DNA reads as TGTGCCACCCTGGGCCATTACGAGCAGTACTTC. Translating gives CATLGHYEQYF.

This clonotype occurred a few times. The chain is built from TRBV6-4 and TRBJ2-7, with D perhaps given as TRBD1 or TRBD2 (5 bases each). The CDR3 has 16 residues. CDR1 is MRHNA and CDR2 is SNTAGT in the germline V gene. Trimming took 2 bases from V and 3 from J, leaving 17 bases between them. The CDR3 loop reads CASSDPHRDEDYEQYF. CDR3 DNA sequence: TGTGCCAGCAGTGACCCGCACCGGGACGAAGACTACGAGCAGTACTTC.

The chain employs TRBV5-5 and TRBJ1-1; D is perhaps TRBD1 (6 bases). This CDR3 region has 17 residues. V was shortened by 3 bases and J by 5 bases, with 23 bases between the two germline ends. The germline gives CDR1 SGHKS, CDR2 YYEKEE (reference sequence). The CDR3 coding sequence is TGTGCCAGCAGCTCCCTGGAAGGGGGGCGACGTAAAACTGAAGCTTTCTTT. Its translation: CASSSLEGGRRKTEAFF.